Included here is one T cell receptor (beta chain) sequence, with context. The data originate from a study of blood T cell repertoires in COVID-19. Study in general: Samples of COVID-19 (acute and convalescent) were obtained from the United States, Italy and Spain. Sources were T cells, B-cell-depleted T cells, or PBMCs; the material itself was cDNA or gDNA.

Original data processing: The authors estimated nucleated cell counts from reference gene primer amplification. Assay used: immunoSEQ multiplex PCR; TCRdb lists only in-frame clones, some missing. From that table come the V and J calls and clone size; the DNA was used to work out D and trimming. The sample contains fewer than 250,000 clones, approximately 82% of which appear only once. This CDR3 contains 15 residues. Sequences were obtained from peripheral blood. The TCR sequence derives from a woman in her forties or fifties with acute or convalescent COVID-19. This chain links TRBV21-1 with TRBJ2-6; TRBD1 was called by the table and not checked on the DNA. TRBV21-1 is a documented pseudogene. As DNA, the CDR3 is TGTGCCAGCGAGGACAGGTTGGTTGGGGCCAACGTCCTGACTTTC. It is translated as CASEDRLVGANVLTF.